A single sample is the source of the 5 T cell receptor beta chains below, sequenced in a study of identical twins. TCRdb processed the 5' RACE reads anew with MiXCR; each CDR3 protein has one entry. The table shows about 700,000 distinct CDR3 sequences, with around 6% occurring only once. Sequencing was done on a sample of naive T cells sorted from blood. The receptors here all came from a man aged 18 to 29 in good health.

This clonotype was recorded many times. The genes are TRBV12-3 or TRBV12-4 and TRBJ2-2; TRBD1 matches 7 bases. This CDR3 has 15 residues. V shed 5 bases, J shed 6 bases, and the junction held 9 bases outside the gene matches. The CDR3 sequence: CASSRETGVAGELFF. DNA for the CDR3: TGTGCCAGCAGTCGAGAAACAGGGGTAGCCGGGGAGCTGTTTTTT.

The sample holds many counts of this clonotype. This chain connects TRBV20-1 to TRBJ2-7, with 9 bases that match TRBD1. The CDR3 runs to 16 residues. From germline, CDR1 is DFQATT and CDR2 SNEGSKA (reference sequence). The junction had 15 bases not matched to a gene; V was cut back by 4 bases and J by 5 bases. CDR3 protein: CSANEGRDRAFHEQYF. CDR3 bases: TGCAGTGCTAACGAAGGCCGGGACAGGGCATTCCACGAGCAGTACTTC.

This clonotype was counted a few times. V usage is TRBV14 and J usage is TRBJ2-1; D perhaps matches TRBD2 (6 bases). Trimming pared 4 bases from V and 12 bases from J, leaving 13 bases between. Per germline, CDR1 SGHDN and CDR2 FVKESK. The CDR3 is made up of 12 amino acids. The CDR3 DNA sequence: TGTGCCAGCAGCCTGGGGCCCGGGGGGCAGTTCTTC. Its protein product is CASSLGPGGQFF.

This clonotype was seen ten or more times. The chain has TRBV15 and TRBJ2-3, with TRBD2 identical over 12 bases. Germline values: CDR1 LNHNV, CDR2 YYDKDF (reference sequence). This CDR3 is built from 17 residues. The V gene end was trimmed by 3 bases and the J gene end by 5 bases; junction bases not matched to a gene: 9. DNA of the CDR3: TGTGCCACCAGCAGTGTTGGGACTAGCGGGCTTAAAGATACGCAGTATTTT. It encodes CATSSVGTSGLKDTQYF. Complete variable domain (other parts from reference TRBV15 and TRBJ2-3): DAMVIQNPRYQVTQFGKPVTLSCSQTLNHNVMYWYQQKSSQAPKLLFHYYDKDFNNEADTPDNFQSRRPNTSFCFLDIRSPGLGDTAMYLCATSSVGTSGLKDTQYFGPGTRLTVL.

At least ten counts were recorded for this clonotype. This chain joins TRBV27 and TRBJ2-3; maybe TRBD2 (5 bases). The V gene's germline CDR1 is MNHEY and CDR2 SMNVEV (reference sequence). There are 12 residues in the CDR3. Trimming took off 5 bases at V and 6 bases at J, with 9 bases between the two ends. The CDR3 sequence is CASSAGMDTQYF. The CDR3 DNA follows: TGTGCCAGCAGTGCGGGTATGGATACGCAGTATTTT.